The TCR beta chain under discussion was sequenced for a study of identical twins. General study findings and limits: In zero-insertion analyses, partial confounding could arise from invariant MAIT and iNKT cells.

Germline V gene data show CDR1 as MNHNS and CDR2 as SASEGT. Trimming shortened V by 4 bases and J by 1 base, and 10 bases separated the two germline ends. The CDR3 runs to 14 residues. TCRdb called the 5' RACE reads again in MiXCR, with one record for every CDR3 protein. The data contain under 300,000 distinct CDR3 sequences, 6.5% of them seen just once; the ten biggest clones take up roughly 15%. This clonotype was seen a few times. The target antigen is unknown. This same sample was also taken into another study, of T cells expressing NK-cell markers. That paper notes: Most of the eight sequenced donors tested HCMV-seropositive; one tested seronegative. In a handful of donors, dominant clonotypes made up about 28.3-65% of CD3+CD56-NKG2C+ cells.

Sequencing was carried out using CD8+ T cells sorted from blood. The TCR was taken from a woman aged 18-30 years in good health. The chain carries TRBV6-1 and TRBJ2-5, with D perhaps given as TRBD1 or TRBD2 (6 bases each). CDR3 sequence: CASSATGAQETQYF. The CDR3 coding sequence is TGTGCCAGCAGTGCCACGGGGGCCCAAGAGACCCAGTACTTC.